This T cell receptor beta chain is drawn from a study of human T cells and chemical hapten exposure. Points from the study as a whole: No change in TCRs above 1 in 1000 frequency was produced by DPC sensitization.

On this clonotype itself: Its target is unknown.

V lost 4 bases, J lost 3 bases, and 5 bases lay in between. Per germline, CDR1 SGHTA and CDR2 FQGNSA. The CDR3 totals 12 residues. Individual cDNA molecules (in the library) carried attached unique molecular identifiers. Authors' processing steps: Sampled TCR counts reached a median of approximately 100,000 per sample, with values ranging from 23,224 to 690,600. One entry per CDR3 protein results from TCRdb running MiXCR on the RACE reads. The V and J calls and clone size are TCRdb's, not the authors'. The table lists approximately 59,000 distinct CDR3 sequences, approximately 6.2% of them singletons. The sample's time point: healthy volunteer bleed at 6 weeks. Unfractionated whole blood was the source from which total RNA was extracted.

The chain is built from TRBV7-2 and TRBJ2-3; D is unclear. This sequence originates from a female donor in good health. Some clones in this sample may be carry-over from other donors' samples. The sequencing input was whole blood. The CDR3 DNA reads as TGTGCCAGCAGCTCATGGACAGATACGCAGTATTTT. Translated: CASSSWTDTQYF.